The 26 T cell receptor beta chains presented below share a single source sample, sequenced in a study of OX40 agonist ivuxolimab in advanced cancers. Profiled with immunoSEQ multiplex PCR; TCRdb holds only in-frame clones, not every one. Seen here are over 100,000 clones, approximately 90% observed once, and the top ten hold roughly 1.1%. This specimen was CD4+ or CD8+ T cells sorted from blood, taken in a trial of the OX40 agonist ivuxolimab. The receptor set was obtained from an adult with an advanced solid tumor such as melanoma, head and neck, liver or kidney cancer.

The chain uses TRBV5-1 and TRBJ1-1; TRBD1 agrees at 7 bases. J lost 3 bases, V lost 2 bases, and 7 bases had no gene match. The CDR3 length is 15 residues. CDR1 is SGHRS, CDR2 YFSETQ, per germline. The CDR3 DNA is TGCGCCAGCAGCTTAGAAGGGGGCTGGGACACTGAAGCTTTCTTT. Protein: CASSLEGGWDTEAFF.

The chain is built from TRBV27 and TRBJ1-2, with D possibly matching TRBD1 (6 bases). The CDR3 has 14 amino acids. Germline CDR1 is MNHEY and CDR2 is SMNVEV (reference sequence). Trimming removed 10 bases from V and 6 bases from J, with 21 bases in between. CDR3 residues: CATNRGGNRDGYTF. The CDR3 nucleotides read TGTGCCACCAACAGAGGGGGAAATCGCGATGGCTACACCTTC.

The CDR3 loop is CASSIASGPNIQYF. CDR3 coding DNA: TGTGCCAGTAGTATAGCTAGCGGTCCAAACATTCAGTACTTC. The chain has TRBV19 and TRBJ2-4, with TRBD2 matching 7 bases. Trimming removed 1 base from V and 6 bases from J; junction bases left unmatched: 3. The CDR3 spans 14 residues. Germline-derived CDR1 and CDR2 are LNHDA and SQIVND (reference sequence).

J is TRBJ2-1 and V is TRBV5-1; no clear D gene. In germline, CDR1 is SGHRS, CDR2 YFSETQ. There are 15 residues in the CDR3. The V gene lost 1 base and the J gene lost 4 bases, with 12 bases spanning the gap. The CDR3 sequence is CASSLRQATYNEQFF. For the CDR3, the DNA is TGCGCCAGCAGCTTGCGTCAGGCCACATACAATGAGCAGTTCTTC.

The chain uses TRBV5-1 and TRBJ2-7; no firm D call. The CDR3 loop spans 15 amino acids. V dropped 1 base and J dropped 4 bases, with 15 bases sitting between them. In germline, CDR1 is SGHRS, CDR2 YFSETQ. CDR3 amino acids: CASSLLSDRRYEQYF. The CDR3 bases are TGCGCCAGCAGCTTGTTATCGGACCGTAGGTACGAGCAGTACTTC. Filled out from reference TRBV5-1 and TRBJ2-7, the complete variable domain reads KAGVTQTPRYLIKTRGQQVTLSCSPISGHRSVSWYQQTPGQGLQFLFEYFSETQRNKGNFPGRFSGRQFSNSRSEMNVSTLELGDSALYLCASSLLSDRRYEQYFGPGTRLTVT.

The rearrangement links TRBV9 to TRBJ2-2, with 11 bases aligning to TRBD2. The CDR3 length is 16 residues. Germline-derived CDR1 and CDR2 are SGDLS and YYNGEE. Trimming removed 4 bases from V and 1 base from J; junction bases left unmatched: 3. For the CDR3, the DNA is TGTGCCAGCAGCCTGGGACTAGCGGAGAACACCGGGGAGCTGTTTTTT. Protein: CASSLGLAENTGELFF.

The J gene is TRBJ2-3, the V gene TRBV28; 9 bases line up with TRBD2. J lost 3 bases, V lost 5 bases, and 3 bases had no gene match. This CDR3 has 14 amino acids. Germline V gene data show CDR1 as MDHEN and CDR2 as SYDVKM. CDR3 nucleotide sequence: TGTGCCAGCAGTAAAGCGGGAGGTACAGATACGCAGTATTTT. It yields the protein CASSKAGGTDTQYF.

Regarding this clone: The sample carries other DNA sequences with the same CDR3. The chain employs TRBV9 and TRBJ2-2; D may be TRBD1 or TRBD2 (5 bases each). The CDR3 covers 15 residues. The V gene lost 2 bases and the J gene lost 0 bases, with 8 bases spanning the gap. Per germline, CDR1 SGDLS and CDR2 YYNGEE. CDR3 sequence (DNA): TGTGCCAGCAGCGTCGGGACCCCGAACACCGGGGAGCTGTTTTTT. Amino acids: CASSVGTPNTGELFF.

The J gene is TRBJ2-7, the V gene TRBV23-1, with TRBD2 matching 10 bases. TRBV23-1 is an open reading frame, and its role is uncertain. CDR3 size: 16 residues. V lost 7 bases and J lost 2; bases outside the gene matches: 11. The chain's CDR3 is CASICLAGVYAYEQYF. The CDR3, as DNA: TGCGCCAGCATTTGTCTAGCGGGAGTCTATGCCTACGAGCAGTACTTC.

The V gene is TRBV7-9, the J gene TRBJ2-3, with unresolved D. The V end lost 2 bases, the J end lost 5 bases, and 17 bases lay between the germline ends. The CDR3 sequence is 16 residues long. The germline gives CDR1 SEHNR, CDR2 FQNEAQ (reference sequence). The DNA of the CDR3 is TGTGCCAGCAGCTTAAGTGGGCTACCACCCAAAGATACGCAGTATTTT. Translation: CASSLSGLPPKDTQYF.

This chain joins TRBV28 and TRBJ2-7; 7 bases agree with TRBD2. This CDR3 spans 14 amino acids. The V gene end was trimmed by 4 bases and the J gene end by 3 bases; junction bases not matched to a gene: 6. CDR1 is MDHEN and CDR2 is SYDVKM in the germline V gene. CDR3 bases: TGTGCCAGCAGTTCCCAAGCGGGGCGCTACGAGCAGTACTTC. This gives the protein CASSSQAGRYEQYF.

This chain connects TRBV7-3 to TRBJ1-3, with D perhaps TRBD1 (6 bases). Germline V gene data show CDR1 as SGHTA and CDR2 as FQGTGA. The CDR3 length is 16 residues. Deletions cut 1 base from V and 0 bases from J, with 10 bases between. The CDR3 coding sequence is TGTGCCAGCAGCTTAAACGGGGGCCCCTCTGGAAACACCATATATTTT. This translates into CASSLNGGPSGNTIYF.

CDR3 sequence: CASSSSHRGTEAFF. The CDR3 DNA follows: TGTGCCAGCAGCTCTTCACATCGGGGCACTGAAGCTTTCTTT. This chain connects TRBV7-2 to TRBJ1-1; D is unresolved. Germline CDR1 is SGHTA and CDR2 is FQGNSA. The CDR3 runs to 14 residues. The ends were cut back, 4 bases at V and 4 bases at J, with 13 bases in the middle. Drawing the rest from reference TRBV7-2 and TRBJ1-1, the complete variable domain is GAGVSQSPSNKVTEKGKDVELRCDPISGHTALYWYRQSLGQGLEFLIYFQGNSAPDKSGLPSDRFSAERTGGSVSTLTIQRTQQEDSAVYLCASSSSHRGTEAFFGQGTRLTVV.

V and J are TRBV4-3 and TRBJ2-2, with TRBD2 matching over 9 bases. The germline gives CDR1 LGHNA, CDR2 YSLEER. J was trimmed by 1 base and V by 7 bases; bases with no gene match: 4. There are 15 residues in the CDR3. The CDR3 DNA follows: TGCGCCAGCACCCGACTAGCGGAGAACACCGGGGAGCTGTTTTTT. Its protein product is CASTRLAENTGELFF.

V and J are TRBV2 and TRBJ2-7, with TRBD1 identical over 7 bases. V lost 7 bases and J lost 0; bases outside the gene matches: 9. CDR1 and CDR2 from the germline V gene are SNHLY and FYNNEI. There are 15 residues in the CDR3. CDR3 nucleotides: TGTGCCAGCAAAGTATCGGGACAGATCTCCTACGAGCAGTACTTC. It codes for CASKVSGQISYEQYF. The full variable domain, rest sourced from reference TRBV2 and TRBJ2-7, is EPEVTQTPSHQVTQMGQEVILRCVPISNHLYFYWYRQILGQKVEFLVSFYNNEISEKSEIFDDQFSVERPDGSNFTLKIRSTKLEDSAMYFCASKVSGQISYEQYFGPGTRLTVT.

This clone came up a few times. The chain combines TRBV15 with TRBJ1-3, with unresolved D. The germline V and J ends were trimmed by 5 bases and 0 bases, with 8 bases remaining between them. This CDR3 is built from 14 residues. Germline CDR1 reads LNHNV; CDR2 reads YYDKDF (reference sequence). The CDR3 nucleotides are TGTGCCACCAGCCCCGGTCTCTCTGGAAACACCATATATTTT. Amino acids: CATSPGLSGNTIYF.

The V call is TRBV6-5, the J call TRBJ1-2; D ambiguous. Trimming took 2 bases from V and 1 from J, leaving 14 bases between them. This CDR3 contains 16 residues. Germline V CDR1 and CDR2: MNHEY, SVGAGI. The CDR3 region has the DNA TGTGCCAGCAGTTACATAGGGCAGGAGTTTAACTATGGCTACACCTTC. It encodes CASSYIGQEFNYGYTF.

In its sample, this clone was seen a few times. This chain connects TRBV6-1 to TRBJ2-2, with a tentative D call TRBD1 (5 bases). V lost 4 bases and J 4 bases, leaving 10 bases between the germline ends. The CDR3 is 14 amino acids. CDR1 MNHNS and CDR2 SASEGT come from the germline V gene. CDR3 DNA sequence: TGTGCCAGCAGTGTAATAGACAGCACCGGGGAGCTGTTTTTT. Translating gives CASSVIDSTGELFF.

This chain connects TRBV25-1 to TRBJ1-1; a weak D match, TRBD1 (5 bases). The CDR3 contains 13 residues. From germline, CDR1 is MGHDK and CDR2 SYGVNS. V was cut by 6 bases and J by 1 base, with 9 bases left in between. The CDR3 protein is CASRPQGNTEAFF. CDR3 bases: TGTGCCAGCAGGCCTCAGGGGAACACTGAAGCTTTCTTT.

CDR3 sequence: CASSVAGTGLYEQYF. DNA for the CDR3: TGTGCCAGTAGTGTAGCCGGGACAGGCCTCTACGAGCAGTACTTC. This sequence joins TRBV19 and TRBJ2-7, with TRBD1 matching 8 bases. CDR1 LNHDA and CDR2 SQIVND come from the germline V gene (reference sequence). CDR3 size: 15 residues. Trimming at V came to 5 bases and at J to 3 bases, leaving 9 bases not matched to a gene.

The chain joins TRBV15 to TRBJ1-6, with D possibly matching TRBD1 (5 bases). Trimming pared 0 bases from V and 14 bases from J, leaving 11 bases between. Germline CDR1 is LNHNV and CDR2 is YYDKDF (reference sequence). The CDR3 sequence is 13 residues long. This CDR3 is CATSRDPRGALHF. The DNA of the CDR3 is TGTGCCACCAGCAGAGACCCCCGGGGGGCCCTCCACTTT.

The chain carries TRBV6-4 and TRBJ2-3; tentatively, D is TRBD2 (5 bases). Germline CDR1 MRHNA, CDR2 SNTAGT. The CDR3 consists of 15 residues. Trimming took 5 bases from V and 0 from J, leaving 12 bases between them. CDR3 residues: CASSRTGTSTDTQYF. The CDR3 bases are TGTGCCAGCAGTAGGACGGGAACTAGCACAGATACGCAGTATTTT.

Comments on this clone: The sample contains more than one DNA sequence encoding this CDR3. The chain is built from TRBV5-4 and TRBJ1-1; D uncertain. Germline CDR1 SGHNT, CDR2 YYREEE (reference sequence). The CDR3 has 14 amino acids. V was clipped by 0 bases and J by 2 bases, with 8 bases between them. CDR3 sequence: CASSLGLLNTEAFF. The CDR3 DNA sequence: TGTGCCAGCAGCTTGGGACTCCTAAACACTGAAGCTTTCTTT.

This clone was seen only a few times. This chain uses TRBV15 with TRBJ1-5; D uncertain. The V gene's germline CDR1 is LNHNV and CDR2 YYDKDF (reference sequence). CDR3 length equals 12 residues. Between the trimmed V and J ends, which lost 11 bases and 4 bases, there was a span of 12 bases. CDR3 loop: CASRGRNQPQHF. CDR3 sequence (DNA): TGTGCCTCAAGAGGAAGAAATCAGCCCCAGCATTTT. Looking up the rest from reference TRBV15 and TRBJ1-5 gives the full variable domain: DAMVIQNPRYQVTQFGKPVTLSCSQTLNHNVMYWYQQKSSQAPKLLFHYYDKDFNNEADTPDNFQSRRPNTSFCFLDIRSPGLGDTAMYLCASRGRNQPQHFGDGTRLSIL.

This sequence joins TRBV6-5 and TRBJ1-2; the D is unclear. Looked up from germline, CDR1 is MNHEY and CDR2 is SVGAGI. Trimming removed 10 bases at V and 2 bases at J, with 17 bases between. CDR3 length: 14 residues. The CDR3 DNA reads TGTGCCACCCAGAGCACGGTGGGGAACTATGGCTACACCTTC. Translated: CATQSTVGNYGYTF.

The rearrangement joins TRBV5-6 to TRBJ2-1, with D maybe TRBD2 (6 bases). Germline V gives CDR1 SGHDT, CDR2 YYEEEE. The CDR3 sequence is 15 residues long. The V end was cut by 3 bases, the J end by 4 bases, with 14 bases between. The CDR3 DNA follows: TGTGCCAGCAGCTCGGGGGTAGTCCCTTACAATGAGCAGTTCTTC. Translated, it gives CASSSGVVPYNEQFF.